Sequencing of this TCR beta chain was carried out in a study of blood T cell repertoires in COVID-19. Overall study: Some COVID-19 samples were acute and others convalescent; all came from the United States, Italy and Spain. Sources were T cells, B-cell-depleted T cells, or PBMCs; the material itself was cDNA or gDNA.

The V gene's germline CDR1 is SGHRS and CDR2 YFSETQ. The V gene lost 4 bases and the J gene lost 3 bases, with 11 bases spanning the gap. The length of the CDR3 is 14 residues. Original analysis: Estimates of nucleated cell counts were drawn from the amplification of reference gene primers. Libraries were prepared by immunoSEQ multiplex PCR; TCRdb keeps only in-frame clonotypes and omits some of them. The D gene and trimming were derived from the DNA, and the V and J assignments and clone size from that table. The sample includes about 110,000 clones, approximately 85% of them seen just once. This clonotype was obtained from a man aged 65-85 years with acute or convalescent COVID-19. This chain links TRBV5-1 with TRBJ1-5, with D maybe TRBD1 (6 bases). The sample was peripheral blood. This CDR3 is CASSPDSFNQPQHF. CDR3 nucleotides: TGCGCCAGCAGCCCGGACAGCTTCAATCAGCCCCAGCATTTT.